This T cell receptor beta chain is drawn from a study of CD8 T cells in Susac syndrome. After extraction with the RNeasy kit, about 0.5 to 1 ug of the RNA was reverse transcribed using random hexamers. Amplification of TCR beta CDR3 spanned 54 Vbeta and 13 Jbeta via immunoSEQ multiplex PCR. One entry per CDR3 protein, called by TCRdb with MiXCR from the immunoSEQ multiplex PCR reads. The table includes nearly 200,000 distinct CDR3 sequences, 90% to 95% detected once. Overall study findings and caveats: The study's TCR sequencing and HLA analysis covered a relatively small number of individuals, and the study acknowledged this.

Negative isolation yielded CD4+ and CD8+ T cells, and FACS enriched TEMRA cells. With regard to this clonotype: Its antigen remains unidentified. A read error may produce the germline difference seen at one junction end.

The sequenced material came from CD4+ T cells from PBMCs. The sequence came from a human donor with multiple sclerosis.

In DNA form, the CDR3 reads TGTGCCACCACTGATAGCGGGAGCCCCACCGGGGAGCTGTTTTTT. This codes for CATTDSGSPTGELFF. V is TRBV24-1 and J is TRBJ2-2, with TRBD2 matching 9 bases. The CDR3 has 15 amino acids. From germline, CDR1 is KGHDR and CDR2 SFDVKD.